The 21 T cell receptor beta chains listed next were all sequenced from one sample in a study of identical twins. Each CDR3 protein is one row after TCRdb ran MiXCR on the 5' RACE reads. The repertoire consists of fewer than 350,000 distinct CDR3 sequences, with around 8.8% occurring once and the leading ten covering more than 2%. This sample also belongs to another study, concerning yellow fever vaccine responses in identical twins.

What was sequenced was memory (CD45RO+) T cells sorted from blood. These receptors were taken from a woman under 30 in good health.

This clonotype was found a few times. The rearrangement uses TRBV27 and TRBJ1-3; D not resolved. V was clipped by 2 bases and J by 2 bases, with 16 bases between them. Germline CDR1 reads MNHEY; CDR2 reads SMNVEV (reference sequence). The CDR3 runs to 17 residues. CDR3 sequence reads: CASSLRPWDPTGNTIYF. As DNA, the CDR3 is TGTGCCAGCAGTTTACGCCCGTGGGATCCAACTGGAAACACCATATATTTT.

The rearrangement joins TRBV20-1 to TRBJ2-7; D gene ambiguous. Between the trimmed V and J ends, which lost 5 bases and 6 bases, there was a span of 11 bases. Germline lookup yields CDR1 DFQATT and CDR2 SNEGSKA (reference sequence). The CDR3 runs to 11 residues. CDR3 nucleotide sequence: TGCAGTGCTCCCCAACACGGCGAGCAGTACTTC. Translated, it gives CSAPQHGEQYF.

This clonotype was seen only a few times. The chain employs TRBV6-1 and TRBJ2-6; D call uncertain. In germline, CDR1 is MNHNS, CDR2 SASEGT. The ends were cut back, 3 bases at V and 2 bases at J, with 5 bases in the middle. CDR3 length equals 14 residues. Here the CDR3 reads CASSDVPGANVLTF. CDR3 DNA: TGTGCCAGCAGTGACGTCCCTGGGGCCAACGTCCTGACTTTC.

The table lists this clonotype with many counts. The chain uses TRBV12-3 or TRBV12-4 and TRBJ1-4; D is undetermined. The CDR3 is made up of 12 amino acids. V lost 3 bases and J 7 bases, leaving 6 bases between the germline ends. CDR3 DNA: TGTGCCAGCAGTTTGATCCGTGAAAAACTGTTTTTT. Encoded protein: CASSLIREKLFF.

This chain links TRBV28 with TRBJ2-1; perhaps TRBD2 as D (5 bases). Trimming stripped 7 bases from V and 9 bases from J, with 10 bases between. This CDR3 has 11 amino acids. The germline CDR1 and CDR2 sequences are MDHEN and SYDVKM. The CDR3 nucleotides read TGTGCCAGCACTCGGGGAGCTGAGCAGTTCTTC. Translating it yields CASTRGAEQFF.

At least ten counts were recorded for this clonotype. CDR3 sequence: CASSLSGQKQETQYF. Written as DNA, the CDR3 is TGTGCCAGCAGCTTATCGGGACAGAAACAAGAGACCCAGTACTTC. The chain links TRBV7-9 to TRBJ2-5, with 7 nucleotides matching TRBD1. The CDR3 has 15 amino acids. V shed 2 bases, J shed 2 bases, and the junction held 5 bases outside the gene matches. Germline loops: CDR1 SEHNR, CDR2 FQNEAQ (reference sequence).

The V gene is TRBV12-3 or TRBV12-4, the J gene TRBJ1-5, with 9 bases fitting TRBD1. V shed 5 bases and J 12 bases; nucleotides not matched to a gene: 8. CDR3 size: 13 residues. CDR3 amino acids: CASSPTGGSLQHF. Here the CDR3 DNA reads TGTGCCAGCAGTCCTACAGGGGGCAGTCTCCAGCATTTT.

This clonotype appeared a few times. V is TRBV29-1 and J is TRBJ2-7, with D maybe TRBD1 (6 bases). V was pared by 8 bases and J by 2 bases, with 13 bases between. CDR1 and CDR2 from the germline V gene are SQVTM and ANQGSEA. The CDR3 has 12 amino acids. The CDR3 here is CSYLGQTYEQYF. CDR3 sequence (DNA): TGCAGCTATCTTGGACAGACCTACGAGCAGTACTTC.

This clonotype has only a few counts. V and J are TRBV7-9 and TRBJ1-1; 7 bases align to TRBD1. Germline V gives CDR1 SEHNR, CDR2 FQNEAQ (reference sequence). This CDR3 contains 17 residues. Trimming cost V 4 bases and J 0 bases; bases outside gene matches: 11. The CDR3: CASSSLGQFFVNTEAFF. CDR3 coding DNA: TGTGCCAGCAGCTCCCTGGGACAGTTCTTCGTGAACACTGAAGCTTTCTTT.

This clonotype came up many times. V usage is TRBV7-8 and J usage is TRBJ1-1; D remains ambiguous. V was pared by 2 bases and J by 4 bases, with 14 bases between. Germline lookup yields CDR1 SGHVS and CDR2 FQNEAQ. The length of the CDR3 is 15 residues. DNA for the CDR3: TGTGCCAGCAGCTTACTGAACAAGCGGGGCACTGAAGCTTTCTTT. This translates into CASSLLNKRGTEAFF.

This rearrangement joins TRBV28 to TRBJ2-5; 10 bases are a match to TRBD2. This CDR3 is 13 amino acids long. The V gene's germline CDR1 is MDHEN and CDR2 SYDVKM. The V segment lost 8 bases and the J segment 5 bases; nucleotides outside the gene matches: 5. The CDR3 spells CASGAGGMETQYF. In nucleotides, the CDR3 is TGTGCCAGCGGAGCGGGAGGGATGGAGACCCAGTACTTC. Full variable domain (rest looked up from reference TRBV28 and TRBJ2-5): DVKVTQSSRYLVKRTGEKVFLECVQDMDHENMFWYRQDPGLGLRLIYFSYDVKMKEKGDIPEGYSVSREKKERFSLILESASTNQTSMYLCASGAGGMETQYFGPGTRLLVL.

Ten or more counts support this clonotype. V gene TRBV19 combines with J gene TRBJ1-1; tentative D call: TRBD1 (5 bases). CDR1 LNHDA and CDR2 SQIVND come from the germline V gene (reference sequence). The CDR3 has 13 residues. V was cut by 4 bases and J by 4 bases, with 10 bases left in between. The CDR3 protein is CASSTQGFTEAFF. CDR3 sequence (DNA): TGTGCCAGTAGTACCCAGGGATTCACTGAAGCTTTCTTT.

This clonotype has at least ten counts. The chain joins TRBV25-1 to TRBJ2-3; 14 nucleotides match TRBD2. The CDR3 sequence is 17 residues long. Germline V CDR1 and CDR2: MGHDK, SYGVNS. Trimming took 8 bases from V and 2 from J; bases not matched to a gene: 9. CDR3 bases: TGTGCCAGCTCCGGGACTAGCGGGAGTGGGGCCACAGATACGCAGTATTTT. Its protein is CASSGTSGSGATDTQYF. The full variable domain, rest sourced from reference TRBV25-1 and TRBJ2-3, is EADIYQTPRYLVIGTGKKITLECSQTMGHDKMYWYQQDPGMELHLIHYSYGVNSTEKGDLSSESTVSRIRTEHFPLTLESARPSHTSQYLCASSGTSGSGATDTQYFGPGTRLTVL.

This clonotype was detected many times. The chain couples TRBV7-8 to TRBJ2-3; TRBD2 aligns across 11 bases. Germline loops: CDR1 SGHVS, CDR2 FQNEAQ. The CDR3 sequence is 17 residues long. V lost 0 bases, J lost 2 bases, and 4 bases stayed unmatched. Here the CDR3 DNA reads TGTGCCAGCAGCTTAGCGGTACTAGCGGGGGCCACAGATACGCAGTATTTT. This codes for CASSLAVLAGATDTQYF. Drawing the rest from reference TRBV7-8 and TRBJ2-3, the complete variable domain is GAGVSQSPRYKVAKRGQDVALRCDPISGHVSLFWYQQALGQGPEFLTYFQNEAQLDKSGLPSDRFFAERPEGSVSTLKIQRTQQEDSAVYLCASSLAVLAGATDTQYFGPGTRLTVL.

In its sample, this clonotype was seen many times. The chain uses TRBV20-1 and TRBJ1-2; 7 bases map to TRBD1. Trimming at V came to 6 bases and at J to 3 bases, leaving 10 bases not matched to a gene. The CDR3 consists of 14 residues. The germline V gene has CDR1 DFQATT and CDR2 SNEGSKA (reference sequence). As DNA, the CDR3 is TGCAGTGCGCCGGAAACAGGGGCTGACTATGGCTACACCTTC. Translation: CSAPETGADYGYTF.

This clonotype occurred many times. The rearrangement links TRBV11-2 to TRBJ1-4; D perhaps matches TRBD1 (5 bases). V was pared by 3 bases and J by 5 bases, with 16 bases between. In germline, CDR1 is SGHAT, CDR2 FQNNGV. CDR3 length: 16 residues. The CDR3 loop reads CASSFAAGQANEKLFF. CDR3 in DNA: TGTGCCAGCAGCTTCGCGGCAGGGCAGGCGAATGAAAAACTGTTTTTT. Full variable domain (missing parts from reference TRBV11-2 and TRBJ1-4): EAGVAQSPRYKIIEKRQSVAFWCNPISGHATLYWYQQILGQGPKLLIQFQNNGVVDDSQLPKDRFSAERLKGVDSTLKIQPAKLEDSAVYLCASSFAAGQANEKLFFGSGTQLSVL.

On this clonotype itself: A much bigger clone sits one base away, suggesting this may be a read error. The rearrangement links TRBV6-6 to TRBJ1-2, with D uncertain. CDR1 is MNHNY and CDR2 is SVGAGI in the germline V gene (reference sequence). This CDR3 is built from 12 residues. Trimming pared 2 bases from V and 2 bases from J, leaving 3 bases between. The CDR3, as DNA: TGTGCCAGCAGTTACCAAAACTATGGCTACACCTTC. Amino acids: CASSYQNYGYTF.

This clonotype has at least ten counts. V gene TRBV25-1 combines with J gene TRBJ2-1; 11 bases are shared with TRBD2. The CDR3 length is 15 residues. CDR1 and CDR2 from the germline V gene are MGHDK and SYGVNS. The trim removed 2 bases at V and 8 bases at J, leaving 5 bases unmatched. This CDR3 is CASSEVAGGTYEQFF. The CDR3 coding sequence is TGTGCCAGCAGTGAAGTAGCGGGAGGGACTTATGAGCAGTTCTTC.

The chain employs TRBV3-1 and TRBJ2-5; the match to TRBD1 covers 7 bases. Trimming at V came to 6 bases and at J to 6 bases, leaving 13 bases not matched to a gene. Per the germline V gene, CDR1 is LGHDT and CDR2 is YNNKEL (reference sequence). CDR3 length: 15 residues. The CDR3 loop is CASRAKTTGKQTQYF. DNA of the CDR3: TGTGCCAGCAGGGCGAAGACGACAGGGAAACAGACCCAGTACTTC.

This clonotype turned up a few times. V usage is TRBV11-2 and J usage is TRBJ2-5, with TRBD1 identical over 10 bases. V was clipped by 5 bases and J by 3 bases; unmatched bases: 9. Germline CDR1 is SGHAT and CDR2 is FQNNGV. The CDR3 extends over 16 amino acids. The CDR3 here is CASSLHRDRGKETQYF. DNA for the CDR3: TGTGCCAGCAGCCTACACCGGGACAGGGGAAAAGAGACCCAGTACTTC.

This clonotype was seen ten or more times. The gene calls are TRBV12-3 or TRBV12-4 and TRBJ1-1; TRBD1 matches at 8 bases. V was pared by 6 bases and J by 4 bases, with 7 bases of the junction left unmatched. The CDR3 sequence is 14 residues long. The chain's CDR3 is CASSWTGMSTEAFF. The CDR3 bases are TGTGCCAGCAGCTGGACAGGGATGAGCACTGAAGCTTTCTTT.